This TCR beta chain was observed in a study of T-cell reconstitution after alpha-beta-depleted transplantation in children. Molecular barcoding with unique molecular identifiers was used for the TCRbeta library. TCRdb analysed the PCR reads with MiXCR anew, one entry per CDR3 protein. The sample yields 500,000 or so distinct CDR3 sequences, over 25% seen once. CDR3 length: 12 amino acids. V shed 1 base and J shed 7 bases, with 8 bases lying between them. Germline CDR1 is SGHDT and CDR2 is YYEEEE. This sequence was found in a human donor who donated a stem cell graft to a child with aplastic anemia. The rearrangement uses TRBV5-6 and TRBJ1-1; the D is unclear. The source was PBMCs from the stem cell graft donor, collected from the stem cell graft. The CDR3 DNA sequence: TGTGCCAGCAGCTTGACAGATAATGAAGCTTTCTTT. Its protein product is CASSLTDNEAFF.